One TCR beta chain is described in this entry. Antigen specificity is unknown. Libraries were prepared by immunoSEQ multiplex PCR; TCRdb keeps only in-frame clonotypes and omits some of them. The table includes some 120,000 clones, 92% detected once. It was second doses at about 4 or about 12 weeks that were pooled. The CDR3 extends over 15 amino acids. Trimming removed 2 bases from V and 1 base from J; junction bases left unmatched: 4. CDR1 and CDR2 from the germline V gene are MDHEN and SYDVKM. The data were obtained in a study of T cell responses to AZD1222 COVID-19 vaccine. Study-wide results and caveats: Clonal diversity may have been underestimated in mostly white British donors. Scientists sampled the repertoires only once the peak T cell response had passed.

The source of this sequence is an adult who received the AZD1222 COVID-19 vaccine. V is TRBV28 and J is TRBJ1-1; 7 bases line up with TRBD1. The sequences come from peripheral blood, collected 28 days after the second AZD1222 dose. For the CDR3, the DNA is TGTGCCAGCAGTTTACTTAGGACAGGGAACACTGAAGCTTTCTTT. Amino acids: CASSLLRTGNTEAFF.